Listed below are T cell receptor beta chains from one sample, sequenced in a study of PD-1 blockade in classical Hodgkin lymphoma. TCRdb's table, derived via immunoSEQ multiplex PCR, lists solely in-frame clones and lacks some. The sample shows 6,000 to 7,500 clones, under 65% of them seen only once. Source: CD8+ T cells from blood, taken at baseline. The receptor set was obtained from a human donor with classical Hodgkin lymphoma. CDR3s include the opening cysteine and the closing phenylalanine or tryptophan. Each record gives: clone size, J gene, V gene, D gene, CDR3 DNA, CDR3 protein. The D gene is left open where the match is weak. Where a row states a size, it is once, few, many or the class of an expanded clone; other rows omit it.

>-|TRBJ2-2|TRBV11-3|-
TGTGCCAGCAGCGTCAGAACCGGGGAGCTGTTTTTT
CASSVRTGELFF
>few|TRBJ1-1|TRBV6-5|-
TGTGCCAGCAGATGGGGCCACAACACTGAAGCTTTCTTT
CASRWGHNTEAFF
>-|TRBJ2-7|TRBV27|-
TGTGCCAGCAGCCCCAGGACCGGATACCGCGAGCAGTACTTC
CASSPRTGYREQYF
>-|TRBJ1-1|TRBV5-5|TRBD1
TGTGCCAGCAGCTTGAGGGGACAGGCCATCATGAACACTGAAGCTTTCTTT
CASSLRGQAIMNTEAFF
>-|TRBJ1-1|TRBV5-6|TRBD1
TGTGCCAGCAGCTCCGACAGGGGAATGAACACTGAAGCTTTCTTT
CASSSDRGMNTEAFF
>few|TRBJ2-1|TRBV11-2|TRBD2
TGTGCCAGCAGCCCGCGGACTAGCTCTAATGAGCAGTTCTTC
CASSPRTSSNEQFF
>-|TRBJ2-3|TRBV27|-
TGTGCCAGCAGTTCCCAAGACTGGGAAAGCACAGATACGCAGTATTTT
CASSSQDWESTDTQYF
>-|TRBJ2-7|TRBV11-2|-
TGTGCCAGCAGCAAGACGACTACGGGCGGCGAGCAGTACTTC
CASSKTTTGGEQYF
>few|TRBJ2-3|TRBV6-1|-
TGTGCCAGCAGTGAAGCGCTTACGGGCAGGGCGACAGATACGCAGTATTTT
CASSEALTGRATDTQYF
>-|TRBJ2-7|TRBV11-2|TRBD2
TGTGCCAGCAGCAAACCCGGGACTAGCGCGACCTACGAGCAGTACTTC
CASSKPGTSATYEQYF
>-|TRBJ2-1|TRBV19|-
TGTGCCAGTAGTATGGGTTACAATGAGCAGTTCTTC
CASSMGYNEQFF
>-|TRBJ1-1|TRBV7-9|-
TGTGCCAGCAGCCCTCCCGCGGTGGGTGCGGACACTGAAGCTTTCTTT
CASSPPAVGADTEAFF
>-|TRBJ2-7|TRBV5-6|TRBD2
TGTGCCAGCAGCTTGGGAGCGGGAGATTTCTACGAGCAGTACTTC
CASSLGAGDFYEQYF
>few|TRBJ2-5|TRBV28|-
TGTGCCAGCAGTTTCGCCAGGGAACGTAAAGAGACCCAGTACTTC
CASSFARERKETQYF
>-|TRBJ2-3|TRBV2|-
TGTGCCAGCGAGTGGGCAGGGAATGAAGCAGATACGCAGTATTTT
CASEWAGNEADTQYF
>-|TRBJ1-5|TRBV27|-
TGTGCCACAGGTCAGCCCCAGCATTTT
CATGQPQHF
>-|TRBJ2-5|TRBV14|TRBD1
TGTGCCAGCAGCCCCTGGGGACAGGGTGCAGAGACCCAGTACTTC
CASSPWGQGAETQYF
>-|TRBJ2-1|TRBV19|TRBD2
TGTGCCAGTAGTATAGTGCCAGCGGGACTGGGGAATGAGCAGTTCTTC
CASSIVPAGLGNEQFF
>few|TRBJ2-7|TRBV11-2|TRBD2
TGTGCCAGCAGCTTAGACTTGTACGGGGGGAACTACGAGCAGTACTTC
CASSLDLYGGNYEQYF
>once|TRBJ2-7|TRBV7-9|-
TGTGCCAGCAGCGCCCTCTGGGATGCCTACGAGCAGTACTTC
CASSALWDAYEQYF
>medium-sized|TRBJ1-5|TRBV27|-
TGTGCCAGCGGCCGAACAGGGATGAACAATCAGCCCCAGCATTTT
CASGRTGMNNQPQHF
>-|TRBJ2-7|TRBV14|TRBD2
TGTGCCAGCAGCGCAACTCACAGGAGACTAGCGGGCGACGAGTACTTC
CASSATHRRLAGDEYF
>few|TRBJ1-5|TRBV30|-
TGTGCCTGGAGGACACAGGGTGTACGTCAGCCCCAGCATTTT
CAWRTQGVRQPQHF
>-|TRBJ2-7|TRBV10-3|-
TGTGCCATCAGTAGGGACTTCAACCCCTACGAGCAGTACTTC
CAISRDFNPYEQYF
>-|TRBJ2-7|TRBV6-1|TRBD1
TGTGCCAGCAGGGAGACAGGGCGCTACGAGCAGTACTTC
CASRETGRYEQYF
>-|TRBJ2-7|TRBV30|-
TGTGCCTGGAGTCGGGGGGCGGCCGAGCAGTACTTC
CAWSRGAAEQYF
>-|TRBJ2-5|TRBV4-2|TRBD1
TGTGCCAGCAGCCAAGAGACAGGGGGACAAGAGACCCAGTACTTC
CASSQETGGQETQYF
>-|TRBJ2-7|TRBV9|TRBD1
TGTGCCAGCAGCGTAGCAGGGGGAGTAAACGAGCAGTACTTC
CASSVAGGVNEQYF
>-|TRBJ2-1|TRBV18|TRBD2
TGTGCCAGCTCACCACCGGGCTTAGCGGGATTGGTCAATGAGCAGTTCTTC
CASSPPGLAGLVNEQFF
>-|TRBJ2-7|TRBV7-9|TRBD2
TGTGCCAGCAGCTCAATTAGGCGGACTAGCGGGAATATCTACGAGCAGTACTTC
CASSSIRRTSGNIYEQYF
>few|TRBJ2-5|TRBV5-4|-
TGTGCCAGCAGCTCAGCCGGGACTGAGAAAGAGACCCAGTACTTC
CASSSAGTEKETQYF
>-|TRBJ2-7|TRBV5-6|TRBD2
TGTGCCAGCAGCTTCTTAGCGGGAGGGCCCTCGGGGGAGCAGTACTTC
CASSFLAGGPSGEQYF
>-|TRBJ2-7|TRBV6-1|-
TGTGCCAGCAGTGCTTATAGCGGATCCCGTTGGGAGCAGTACTTC
CASSAYSGSRWEQYF
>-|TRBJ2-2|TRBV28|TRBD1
TGTGCCAGCAGTATCCCGGGACAGTACACCGGGGAGCTGTTTTTT
CASSIPGQYTGELFF
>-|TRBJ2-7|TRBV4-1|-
TGCGCCAGCAGCCAAGAGGAACGACGGTCCAACGAGCAGTACTTC
CASSQEERRSNEQYF
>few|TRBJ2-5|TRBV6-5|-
TGTGCCAGCAGTTACGGGGGGTCCGAGACCCAGTACTTC
CASSYGGSETQYF
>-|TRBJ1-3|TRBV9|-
TGTGCCAGCAGCGTCGGGGGCAACAGTAGAAACACCATATATTTT
CASSVGGNSRNTIYF